Listed here are 27 T cell receptor beta chains from one sample, sequenced in a study of T cells in Graves' hyperthyroidism and ophthalmopathy. RNA transcripts yielded amplified TCR beta CDR3 regions. The HTBI primer set served for first-round RT-PCR of the TCR CDR3. One entry per CDR3 protein, called by TCRdb with MiXCR from the multiplex PCR reads. Counted here are around 300,000 distinct CDR3 sequences, 14% occurring once; the ten biggest clones make up about 22%. The sequenced sample was blood. Receptors were obtained from a woman in her twenties or thirties with Graves' hyperthyroidism.

A few counts support this clonotype. The chain has TRBV18 and TRBJ2-1; 7 bases map to TRBD2. This CDR3 has 16 amino acids. Trimming took 3 bases from V and 5 from J; bases not matched to a gene: 10. CDR1 is KGHSH and CDR2 is LQKENI in the germline V gene. The CDR3 region has the DNA TGTGCCAGCTCACCGCTACTAGCGCAAGAGGACAATGAGCAGTTCTTC. This encodes CASSPLLAQEDNEQFF.

This clonotype was seen only a few times. CDR3 residues: CASSSILDRPGNIQYF. DNA of the CDR3: TGTGCCAGCAGCTCAATTCTAGATCGCCCAGGAAACATTCAGTACTTC. The rearrangement joins TRBV11-2 to TRBJ2-4; D gene uncertain. Germline CDR1 and CDR2: SGHAT and FQNNGV. Trimming removed 4 bases at V and 6 bases at J, with 19 bases between. There are 16 residues in the CDR3.

This clonotype occurred many times. This chain joins TRBV7-2 and TRBJ2-2; 10 nucleotides align to TRBD2. CDR3 length: 15 residues. V trimming: 5 bases; J trimming: 4 bases; junction bases outside the gene matches: 4. Per germline, CDR1 SGHTA and CDR2 FQGNSA. As DNA, the CDR3 is TGTGCCAGCAGCACGACTAGCGGGTTCACCGGGGAGCTGTTTTTT. Encoded protein: CASSTTSGFTGELFF.

This clonotype was observed at least ten times. The chain has TRBV11-2 and TRBJ1-4, with D tentatively TRBD1 (6 bases). This CDR3 contains 15 residues. Germline V lookup: CDR1 SGHAT, CDR2 FQNNGV. Between the trimmed V and J ends, which lost 3 bases and 5 bases, there was a span of 13 bases. DNA for the CDR3: TGTGCCAGCAGCTTCGGCAGGGGCACCAATGAAAAACTGTTTTTT. Its protein product is CASSFGRGTNEKLFF.

The table lists this clonotype with a few counts. The rearrangement joins TRBV6-1 to TRBJ1-1, with 7 bases fitting TRBD1. V lost 6 bases, J lost 4 bases, and 11 bases stayed unmatched. CDR3 length: 15 residues. Germline loops: CDR1 MNHNS, CDR2 SASEGT. CDR3 in DNA: TGTGCCAGCAGCCAGGGTCGACAGGGAAGCACTGAAGCTTTCTTT. Translation: CASSQGRQGSTEAFF.

V and J are TRBV20-1 and TRBJ1-5; D might be TRBD1 (6 bases). The CDR3 is made up of 14 amino acids. Germline V gives CDR1 DFQATT, CDR2 SNEGSKA (reference sequence). Trimming took 4 bases from V and 6 from J, leaving 16 bases between them. The CDR3 nucleotides read TGCAGTGCTATCCTTGGGACCAGGGGTCAGCCCCAGCATTTT. Translating it yields CSAILGTRGQPQHF.

This clonotype appeared many times. The chain uses TRBV11-2 and TRBJ2-1; 9 bases align to TRBD2. The V gene's germline CDR1 is SGHAT and CDR2 FQNNGV. V lost 0 bases to trimming and J lost 8 bases; unmatched junction nucleotides: 8. The CDR3 sequence is 16 residues long. The chain's CDR3 is CASSLEGLAGRYEQFF. CDR3 in DNA: TGTGCCAGCAGCTTAGAAGGGCTAGCGGGACGCTATGAGCAGTTCTTC.

The chain recombines TRBV5-1 with TRBJ2-3; D is possibly TRBD1 or TRBD2 (5 bases each). The germline V gene has CDR1 SGHRS and CDR2 YFSETQ. The CDR3 length is 15 residues. Trimming left V 1 base short and J 2 bases short, with 11 bases between. The CDR3 sequence is CASSLQSGTTDTQYF. In DNA, the CDR3 is TGCGCCAGCAGCTTGCAAAGTGGGACCACAGATACGCAGTATTTT.

The chain joins TRBV9 to TRBJ2-6; TRBD1 agrees at 9 bases. There are 18 residues in the CDR3. CDR1 SGDLS and CDR2 YYNGEE come from the germline V gene. After removal of 0 bases from V and 3 bases from J, the junction contained 7 bases not matched to a gene. The CDR3 loop reads CASSVAVRDRDGANVLTF. The CDR3 DNA reads TGTGCCAGCAGCGTAGCGGTGAGGGACAGGGATGGGGCCAACGTCCTGACTTTC.

This chain joins TRBV6-2 or TRBV6-3 and TRBJ2-7, with 7 positions matching TRBD1. J was trimmed by 2 bases and V by 5 bases; bases with no gene match: 15. This CDR3 has 17 amino acids. Germline CDR1 is MNHEY and CDR2 is SVGEGT. The CDR3 nucleotides read TGTGCCAGCAGTCTCAACCCCACAGGGGCCAAGACCTACGAGCAGTACTTC. It specifies CASSLNPTGAKTYEQYF.

V gene TRBV7-2 combines with J gene TRBJ2-5; D is uncertain. V lost 6 bases, J lost 4 bases, and 15 bases lay in between. CDR3 length: 14 residues. Germline V gene lookup returns CDR1 SGHTA and CDR2 FQGNSA. The CDR3, as DNA: TGTGCCAGCAGACCCAACTGGGTAGGAGAGACCCAGTACTTC. Translating gives CASRPNWVGETQYF.

The rearrangement uses TRBV7-2 and TRBJ2-2; D is unclear. The germline V gene encodes CDR1 SGHTA and CDR2 FQGNSA. The CDR3 spans 12 residues. Trimming pared 5 bases from V and 7 bases from J, leaving 8 bases between. CDR3 nucleotide sequence: TGTGCCAGCAGCCAGACGAGCGGGGAGCTGTTTTTT. Amino acid sequence: CASSQTSGELFF.

The rearrangement links TRBV6-2 or TRBV6-3 to TRBJ1-4, with 8 positions matching TRBD1. The CDR3 is made up of 19 amino acids. Germline CDR1 reads MNHEY; CDR2 reads SVGEGT. V trimming: 3 bases; J trimming: 0 bases; junction bases outside the gene matches: 12. The CDR3 reads CASSYSADRAKATNEKLFF. The CDR3 nucleotides are TGTGCCAGCAGTTATTCGGCGGACAGGGCTAAAGCAACTAATGAAAAACTGTTTTTT.

Worth noting for this clonotype: This sequence may be a read error, since a much larger clone differs from it by one base. The chain is built from TRBV6-2 or TRBV6-3 and TRBJ2-1; TRBD2 matches 8 bases. CDR3 length: 18 residues. V trimming: 2 bases; J trimming: 9 bases; junction bases outside the gene matches: 18. Germline V gene sequence: CDR1 MNHEY, CDR2 SVGEGT. CDR3 amino acids: CASSYNGATGGPFSEQFF. The CDR3 DNA reads as TGTGCCAGCAGTTACAACGGGGCGACGGGAGGGCCCTTCAGTGAGCAGTTCTTC.

This clonotype has at least ten counts. The chain couples TRBV2 to TRBJ1-4; 8 bases align to TRBD1. CDR3 length equals 12 residues. Germline values: CDR1 SNHLY, CDR2 FYNNEI. J lost 7 bases, V lost 6 bases, and 1 base had no gene match. CDR3 nucleotides: TGTGCCAGCAGAGACAGGGGTGAAAAACTGTTTTTT. The encoded protein is CASRDRGEKLFF.

This clonotype was recorded many times. This chain connects TRBV11-1 to TRBJ2-5; D perhaps matches TRBD2 (6 bases). Germline V gene sequence: CDR1 SGHAT, CDR2 FQDESV (reference sequence). Trimming removed 7 bases from V and 4 bases from J, with 13 bases in between. The CDR3 covers 13 residues. The CDR3 sequence: CASKSRGRETQYF. In nucleotides, the CDR3 is TGTGCCAGCAAGTCGCGGGGTCGAGAGACCCAGTACTTC.

The chain has TRBV9 and TRBJ2-3; tentative D call: TRBD2 (5 bases). This CDR3 comprises 13 residues. Between the trimmed V and J ends, which lost 2 bases and 3 bases, there was a span of 7 bases. Germline V gene data show CDR1 as SGDLS and CDR2 as YYNGEE. The CDR3 region has the DNA TGTGCCAGCAGCGTGGTAGCGACAGATACGCAGTATTTT. Its translation is CASSVVATDTQYF.

There are a few counts of this clonotype. The chain recombines TRBV29-1 with TRBJ1-1; D perhaps matches TRBD1 (6 bases). This CDR3 is 15 amino acids long. The ends were cut back, 2 bases at V and 0 bases at J, with 13 bases in the middle. Germline V gene lookup returns CDR1 SQVTM and CDR2 ANQGSEA. The CDR3 region is CSVEPPTGLNTEAFF. For the CDR3, the DNA is TGCAGCGTTGAACCTCCGACAGGACTGAACACTGAAGCTTTCTTT. The whole variable domain, filled in from reference TRBV29-1 and TRBJ1-1, reads SAVISQKPSRDICQRGTSLTIQCQVDSQVTMMFWYRQQPGQSLTLIATANQGSEATYESGFVIDKFPISRPNLTFSTLTVSNMSPEDSSIYLCSVEPPTGLNTEAFFGQGTRLTVV.

This clonotype was counted ten times or more. The V call is TRBV7-2, the J call TRBJ2-7; 7 nucleotides match TRBD2. CDR3 length: 16 residues. Germline CDR1 reads SGHTA; CDR2 reads FQGNSA. V was pared by 1 base and J by 1 base, with 7 bases of the junction left unmatched. The CDR3 is CASSLGPAGASYEQYF. Written as DNA, the CDR3 is TGTGCCAGCAGCTTAGGGCCGGCGGGAGCGTCCTACGAGCAGTACTTC.

This clonotype has only a few counts. Here the CDR3 DNA reads TGTGCCAGCAGTGAAAACCGGGCGGGTGGGGATACGCAGTATTTT. Residues: CASSENRAGGDTQYF. This chain links TRBV6-1 with TRBJ2-3; D possibly corresponds to TRBD2 (5 bases). The CDR3 spans 15 residues. V lost 2 bases, J lost 6 bases, and 15 bases lay in between. Germline values: CDR1 MNHNS, CDR2 SASEGT.

This clonotype was observed at least ten times. V usage is TRBV2 and J usage is TRBJ2-3; tentatively, D is TRBD2 (5 bases). The CDR3 spans 13 residues. V was shortened by 7 bases and J by 10 bases, with 18 bases between the two germline ends. The V gene's germline CDR1 is SNHLY and CDR2 FYNNEI. CDR3 sequence (DNA): TGTGCCAGCAATCAGCTTGCTCACGGGGCGCAGTATTTT. It specifies CASNQLAHGAQYF.

This clonotype came up a few times. The gene calls are TRBV7-9 and TRBJ2-2, with TRBD2 matching 13 bases. The CDR3 loop spans 16 amino acids. Germline trimming cut 5 bases from V and 6 bases from J; bases unmatched to any gene: 6. CDR1 SEHNR and CDR2 FQNEAQ come from the germline V gene (reference sequence). CDR3 sequence reads: CASSHGLAGEAGELFF. The CDR3 DNA is TGTGCCAGCAGCCATGGACTAGCGGGAGAAGCCGGGGAGCTGTTTTTT.

In this sample, this clonotype turned up many times. The V gene is TRBV28, the J gene TRBJ2-3, with D possibly matching TRBD2 (6 bases). The germline V gene has CDR1 MDHEN and CDR2 SYDVKM. The CDR3 extends over 14 amino acids. V gave up 7 bases and J gave up 0 bases, with 11 bases separating them. The chain's CDR3 is CASKRTTSTDTQYF. DNA for the CDR3: TGTGCCAGCAAAAGGACTACTAGCACAGATACGCAGTATTTT. The full variable domain, rest sourced from reference TRBV28 and TRBJ2-3, is DVKVTQSSRYLVKRTGEKVFLECVQDMDHENMFWYRQDPGLGLRLIYFSYDVKMKEKGDIPEGYSVSREKKERFSLILESASTNQTSMYLCASKRTTSTDTQYFGPGTRLTVL.

This clonotype was counted at least ten times. The chain joins TRBV15 to TRBJ2-4; TRBD2 matches at 9 bases. The V segment lost 6 bases and the J segment 1 base; nucleotides outside the gene matches: 7. This CDR3 contains 16 residues. Germline V lookup: CDR1 LNHNV, CDR2 YYDKDF (reference sequence). CDR3 amino acids: CATSLAGSLAKNIQYF. The CDR3 nucleotides read TGTGCCACCAGTCTAGCGGGGTCTCTGGCCAAAAACATTCAGTACTTC.

This clonotype was counted ten times or more. The gene calls are TRBV28 and TRBJ2-3; TRBD2 matches at 11 bases. The CDR3 extends over 16 amino acids. Trimming removed 6 bases from V and 2 bases from J; junction bases left unmatched: 7. Germline V gene sequence: CDR1 MDHEN, CDR2 SYDVKM. This CDR3 reads CASSYGTSGPTDTQYF. For the CDR3, the DNA is TGTGCCAGCAGCTATGGGACTAGCGGCCCCACAGATACGCAGTATTTT.

This clonotype was observed at least ten times. The chain couples TRBV20-1 to TRBJ2-1; 13 nucleotides agree with TRBD2. There are 18 residues in the CDR3. The germline CDR1 and CDR2 sequences are DFQATT and SNEGSKA (reference sequence). V lost 3 bases and J lost 0; bases outside the gene matches: 8. Here the CDR3 DNA reads TGCAGTGCTAGCGTGGGACTAGCGGGACTCGACTCCTACAATGAGCAGTTCTTC. It codes for CSASVGLAGLDSYNEQFF.

This clonotype was counted only a few times. CDR3 in DNA: TGTGCCAGTAACCGTGGGACTAGCGGGGGTCACGGGGAGCTGTTTTTT. Its protein product is CASNRGTSGGHGELFF. The V and J genes are TRBV19 and TRBJ2-2, with 14 positions matching TRBD2. With V trimmed by 7 bases and J by 7 bases, 8 bases remained unmatched. CDR1 is LNHDA and CDR2 is SQIVND in the germline V gene (reference sequence). This CDR3 comprises 16 residues.